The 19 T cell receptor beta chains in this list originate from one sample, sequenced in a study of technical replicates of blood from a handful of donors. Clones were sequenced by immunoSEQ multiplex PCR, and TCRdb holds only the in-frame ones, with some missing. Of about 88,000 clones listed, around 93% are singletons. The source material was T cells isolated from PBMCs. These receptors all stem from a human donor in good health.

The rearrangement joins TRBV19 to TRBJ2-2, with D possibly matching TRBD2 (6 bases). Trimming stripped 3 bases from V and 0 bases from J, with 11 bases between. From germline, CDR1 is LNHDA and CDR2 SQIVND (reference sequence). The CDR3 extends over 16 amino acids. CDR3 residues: CASSIWRGTNTGELFF. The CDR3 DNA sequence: TGTGCCAGTAGTATCTGGCGGGGTACGAACACCGGGGAGCTGTTTTTT.

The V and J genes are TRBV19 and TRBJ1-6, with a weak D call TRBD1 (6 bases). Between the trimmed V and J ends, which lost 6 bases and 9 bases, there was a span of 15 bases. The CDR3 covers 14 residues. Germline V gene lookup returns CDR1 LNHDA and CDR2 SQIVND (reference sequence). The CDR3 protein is CASSLGQRGSPLHF. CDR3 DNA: TGTGCCAGTAGCCTAGGACAGCGGGGTTCACCCCTCCACTTT.

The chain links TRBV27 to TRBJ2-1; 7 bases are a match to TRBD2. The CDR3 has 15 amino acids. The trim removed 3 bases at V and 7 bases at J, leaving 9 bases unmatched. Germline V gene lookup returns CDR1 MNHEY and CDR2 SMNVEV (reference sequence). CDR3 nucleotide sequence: TGTGCCAGCAGTTTGGGGCCTAGCGGACTGAATGAGCAGTTCTTC. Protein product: CASSLGPSGLNEQFF.

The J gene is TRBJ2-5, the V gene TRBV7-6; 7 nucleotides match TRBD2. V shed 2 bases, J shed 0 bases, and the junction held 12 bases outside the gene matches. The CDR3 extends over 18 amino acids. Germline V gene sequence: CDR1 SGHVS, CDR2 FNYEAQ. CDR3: CASSLNALAASYQETQYF. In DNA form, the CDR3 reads TGTGCCAGCAGCTTAAACGCCCTAGCGGCCTCGTACCAAGAGACCCAGTACTTC.

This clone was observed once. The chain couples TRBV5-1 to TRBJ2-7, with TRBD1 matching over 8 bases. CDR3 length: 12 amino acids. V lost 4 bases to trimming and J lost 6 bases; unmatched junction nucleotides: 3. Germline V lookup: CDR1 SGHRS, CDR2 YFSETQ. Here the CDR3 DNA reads TGCGCCAGCAGCCCACAGGGGGGCGAGCAGTACTTC. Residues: CASSPQGGEQYF.

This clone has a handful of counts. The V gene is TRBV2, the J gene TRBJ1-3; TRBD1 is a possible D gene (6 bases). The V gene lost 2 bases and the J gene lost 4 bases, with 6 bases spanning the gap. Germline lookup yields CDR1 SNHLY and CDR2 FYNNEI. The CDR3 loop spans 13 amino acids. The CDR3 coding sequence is TGTGCCAGCAGTGAACAGGGGGGAAACACCATATATTTT. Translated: CASSEQGGNTIYF.

CDR3 amino acids: CATSPPGTGLAEAFF. The CDR3 DNA reads as TGTGCCACCAGCCCGCCCGGGACAGGGTTGGCTGAAGCTTTCTTT. The chain joins TRBV15 to TRBJ1-1, with 9 bases fitting TRBD1. CDR1 LNHNV and CDR2 YYDKDF come from the germline V gene (reference sequence). Trimming took 5 bases from V and 6 from J; bases not matched to a gene: 10. This CDR3 comprises 15 residues.

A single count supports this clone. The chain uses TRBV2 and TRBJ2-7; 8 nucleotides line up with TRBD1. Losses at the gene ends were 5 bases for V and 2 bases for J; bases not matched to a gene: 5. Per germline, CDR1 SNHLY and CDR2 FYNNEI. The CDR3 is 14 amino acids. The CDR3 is CASSYGTGTYEQYF. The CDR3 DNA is TGTGCCAGCAGTTACGGGACAGGAACCTACGAGCAGTACTTC.

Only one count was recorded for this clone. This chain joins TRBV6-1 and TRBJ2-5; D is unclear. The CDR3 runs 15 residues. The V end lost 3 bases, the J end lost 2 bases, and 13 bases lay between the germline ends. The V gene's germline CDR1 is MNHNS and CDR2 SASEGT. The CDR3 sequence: CASSDLRRVQETQYF. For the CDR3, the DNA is TGTGCCAGCAGTGACCTTCGACGGGTACAAGAGACCCAGTACTTC.

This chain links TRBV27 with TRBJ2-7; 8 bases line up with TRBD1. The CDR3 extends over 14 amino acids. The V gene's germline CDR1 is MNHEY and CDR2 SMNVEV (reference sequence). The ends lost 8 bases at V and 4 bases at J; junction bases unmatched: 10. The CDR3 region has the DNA TGTGCCAGCCAAGTTGGGACAGGACCTTACGAGCAGTACTTC. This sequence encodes CASQVGTGPYEQYF.

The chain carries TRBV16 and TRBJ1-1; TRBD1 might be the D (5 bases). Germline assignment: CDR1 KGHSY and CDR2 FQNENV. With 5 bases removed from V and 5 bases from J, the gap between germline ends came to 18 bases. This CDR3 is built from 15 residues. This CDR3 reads CASSSSRVGLTEAFF. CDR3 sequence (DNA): TGTGCCAGCAGCTCCTCCCGGGTGGGGCTTACTGAAGCTTTCTTT.

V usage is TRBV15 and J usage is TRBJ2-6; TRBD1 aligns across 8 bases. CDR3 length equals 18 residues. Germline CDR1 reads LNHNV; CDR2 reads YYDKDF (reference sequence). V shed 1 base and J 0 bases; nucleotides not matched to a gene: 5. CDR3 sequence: CATSRGQGMGSGANVLTF. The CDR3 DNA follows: TGTGCCACCAGCAGAGGACAGGGGATGGGCTCTGGGGCCAACGTCCTGACTTTC.

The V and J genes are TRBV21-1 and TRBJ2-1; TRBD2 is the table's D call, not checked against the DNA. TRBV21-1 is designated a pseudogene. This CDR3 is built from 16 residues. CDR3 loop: CASSKKRPSVYNEQFF. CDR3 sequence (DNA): TGTGCCAGCAGCAAGAAGCGCCCGAGCGTTTACAATGAGCAGTTCTTC.

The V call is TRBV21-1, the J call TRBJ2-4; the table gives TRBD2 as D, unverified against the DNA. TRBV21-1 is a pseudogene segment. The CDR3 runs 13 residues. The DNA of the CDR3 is TGTGCCGCGGGGCCACCGGCCAAAAACATTCAGTACTTC. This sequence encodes CAAGPPAKNIQYF.

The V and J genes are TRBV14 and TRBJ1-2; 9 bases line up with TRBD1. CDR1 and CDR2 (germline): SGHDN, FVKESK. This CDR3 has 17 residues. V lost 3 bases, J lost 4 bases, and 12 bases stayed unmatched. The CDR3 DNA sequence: TGTGCCAGCAGCCAGTACGGGACAGGGTTCTTAACCTATGGCTACACCTTC. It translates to CASSQYGTGFLTYGYTF. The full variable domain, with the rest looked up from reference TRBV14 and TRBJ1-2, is EAGVTQFPSHSVIEKGQTVTLRCDPISGHDNLYWYRRVMGKEIKFLLHFVKESKQDESGMPNNRFLAERTGGTYSTLKVQPAELEDSGVYFCASSQYGTGFLTYGYTFGSGTRLTVV.

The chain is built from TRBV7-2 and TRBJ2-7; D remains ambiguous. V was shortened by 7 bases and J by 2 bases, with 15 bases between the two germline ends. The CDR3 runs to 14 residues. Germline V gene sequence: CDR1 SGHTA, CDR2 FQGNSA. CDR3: CASNSGAFAYEQYF. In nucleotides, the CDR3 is TGTGCCAGCAACTCGGGTGCCTTCGCCTACGAGCAGTACTTC.

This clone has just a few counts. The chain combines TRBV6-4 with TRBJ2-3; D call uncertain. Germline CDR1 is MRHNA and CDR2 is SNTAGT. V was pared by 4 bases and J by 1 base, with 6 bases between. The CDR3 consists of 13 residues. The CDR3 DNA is TGTGCCAGCAGTGCATCAGGCACAGATACGCAGTATTTT. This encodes CASSASGTDTQYF.

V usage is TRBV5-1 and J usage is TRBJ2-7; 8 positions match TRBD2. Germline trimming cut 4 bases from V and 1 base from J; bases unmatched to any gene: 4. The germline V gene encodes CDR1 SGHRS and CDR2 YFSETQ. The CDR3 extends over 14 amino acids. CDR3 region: CASSPLAASYEQYF. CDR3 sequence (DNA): TGCGCCAGCAGCCCACTAGCGGCGTCCTACGAGCAGTACTTC.

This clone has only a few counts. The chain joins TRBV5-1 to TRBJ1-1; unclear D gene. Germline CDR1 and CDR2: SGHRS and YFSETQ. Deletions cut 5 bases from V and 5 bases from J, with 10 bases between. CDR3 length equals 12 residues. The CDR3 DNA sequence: TGCGCCAGCAGTCTAGTGGGTACTGAAGCTTTCTTT. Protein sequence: CASSLVGTEAFF.